These T cell receptor beta chains were read from a single sample in a study of regulatory T cells in long-lasting Graves disease. TCRdb reprocessed the multiplex PCR reads via MiXCR and lists one record per CDR3 protein. The data hold roughly 420,000 distinct CDR3 sequences, with roughly 15% observed a single time. This sample was also put to use in a study of T cells in Graves' hyperthyroidism and ophthalmopathy.

Sequenced material: peripheral blood mononuclear cells (PBMCs), taken at new diagnosis, from a patient treated with antithyroid drugs. These receptors were taken from a woman in her thirties with Graves disease. Each CDR3 is given with its conserved first and last residue. A D gene is named only where the DNA matches it firmly. Size is omitted from some rows. Given values are once, few, many or a class for expanded clones.

size	V	D	J	DNA	CDR3
few	TRBV6-1	.	TRBJ1-5	TGTGCCAGCACGGGAGAAGGTCAGCCCCAGCATTTT	CASTGEGQPQHF
many	TRBV6-5	.	TRBJ1-5	TGTGCCAGCAGTTACTCAAGCCCAGGGTTAGGTCAGCCCCAGCATTTT	CASSYSSPGLGQPQHF
.	TRBV6-1	.	TRBJ1-2	TGTGCCAGCAGTGCCGACAGTCCCTTTGGCTACACCTTC	CASSADSPFGYTF
many	TRBV14	TRBD2	TRBJ2-1	TGTGCCAGCAGCCAAGTACTAGCGGGACTCTACAATGAGCAGTTCTTC	CASSQVLAGLYNEQFF
many	TRBV7-6	.	TRBJ2-7	TGTGCCAGCAGCAAAGGGGGGGACGAGCAGTACTTC	CASSKGGDEQYF
few	TRBV6-2/TRBV6-3	.	TRBJ2-2	TGTGCCAGCAGTTACCCGGACCCCCGCTCCCGGGATGAAAACACCGGGGAGCTGTTTTTT	CASSYPDPRSRDENTGELFF
few	TRBV6-2/TRBV6-3	TRBD2	TRBJ2-3	TGTGCCAGCAGTACACCTAGCGGGAGGGCAGGTCGGGATACGCAGTATTTT	CASSTPSGRAGRDTQYF
few	TRBV20-1	TRBD2	TRBJ2-1	TGCAGTGGGACCGGGACTAGCGGGAGTGAGCAGTTCTTC	CSGTGTSGSEQFF
many	TRBV20-1	TRBD2	TRBJ2-3	TGCAGTGCTAGAGCTCTAGCGGGCACAGATACGCAGTATTTT	CSARALAGTDTQYF
.	TRBV19	TRBD1	TRBJ2-7	TGTGCCAGTAGTAGCGCGACAGGGAAAGGCTACGAGCAGTACTTC	CASSSATGKGYEQYF
.	TRBV27	.	TRBJ2-7	TGTGCCAGCGGGTCCTCCCTCTCCTACGAGCAGTACTTC	CASGSSLSYEQYF
.	TRBV5-1	TRBD2	TRBJ2-1	TGCGCCAGCAGCGCGGGAGGCCTTCTTATGAATGAGCAGTCCTTC	CASSAGGLLMNEQSF
few	TRBV13	.	TRBJ2-2	TGTGCCAGCAGCTTGACGGGACAAACCGGGGAGCTGTTTTTT	CASSLTGQTGELFF
.	TRBV20-1	.	TRBJ1-5	TGCAGTGCTAGGAGGTCAGGGTGGGTTAGGAATCAGCCCCAGCATTTT	CSARRSGWVRNQPQHF
many	TRBV11-2	.	TRBJ2-7	TGTGCCAGCAGCTTAGTCGGAAGCTACGAGCAGTACTTC	CASSLVGSYEQYF
many	TRBV30	.	TRBJ1-4	TGTGCCTTTGATACCGGGACACTAGGGGAAAAACTGTTTTTT	CAFDTGTLGEKLFF
few	TRBV5-1	TRBD1	TRBJ2-5	TGCGCCAGCAGCCCCCCCCAGGGGGCAGGAGAGACCCAGTACTTC	CASSPPQGAGETQYF
.	TRBV10-3	.	TRBJ2-3	TGTGCCATCAGTGAGCCAGACCTGGGGCGGTATTTT	CAISEPDLGRYF
few	TRBV20-1	TRBD1	TRBJ1-3	TGCAGTGCCCACAGGGGATATTCTGGAAACACCATATATTTT	CSAHRGYSGNTIYF
many	TRBV18	.	TRBJ2-5	TGTGCCAGCTCACCAAGAAAGGGTGAAGAGACCCAGTACTTC	CASSPRKGEETQYF
few	TRBV20-1	TRBD2	TRBJ2-1	TGCAGTGCTGGCGGGGGTTACAATGAGCAGTTCTTC	CSAGGGYNEQFF
few	TRBV20-1	.	TRBJ2-1	TGCAGTGCGAGGACTCTTTTCTCCGGAGGTGAGCAGTTCTTC	CSARTLFSGGEQFF
many	TRBV20-1	.	TRBJ2-1	TGCAGTGCGGCCGGGCGCAACTCCTACAATGAGCAGTTCTTC	CSAAGRNSYNEQFF
few	TRBV7-7	.	TRBJ2-5	TGTGCTAGCAGCTTAGCGCCGCTTCGCCAAGAGACCCAGTACTTC	CASSLAPLRQETQYF
.	TRBV28	.	TRBJ2-7	TGTGCCAGCAGTATCTTACAGGGTGGCTACGAGCAGTACTTC	CASSILQGGYEQYF
many	TRBV7-2	.	TRBJ1-1	TGTGCCAGCAGTTTCTTAGGGGTCATGGGCACTGAAGCTTTCTTT	CASSFLGVMGTEAFF
many	TRBV6-1	TRBD2	TRBJ2-2	TGTGCCAGCAGTACCGGACTAGCGGGAGGTGATTTTGCCGGGGAGCTGTTTTTT	CASSTGLAGGDFAGELFF
many	TRBV3-1	.	TRBJ2-4	TGTGCCAGCAGCCAAGACAGTTGGGGCATTCAGTACTTC	CASSQDSWGIQYF
many	TRBV28	TRBD2	TRBJ2-1	TGTGCCAGCAGTACATCCGGGACTAGCGGGACCAATGAGCAGTTCTTC	CASSTSGTSGTNEQFF
.	TRBV29-1	.	TRBJ1-5	TGCAGCGTGTCATCTGAAAATCAGCCCCAGCATTTT	CSVSSENQPQHF
few	TRBV7-9	.	TRBJ2-1	TGTGCCAGCAACATGGACAAGGGGAAGTTCAATGAGCAGTTCTTC	CASNMDKGKFNEQFF
few	TRBV19	TRBD1	TRBJ1-1	TGTGCCAGTAGTAACTGGACAGGGGGGAACACTGAAGCTTTCTTT	CASSNWTGGNTEAFF
many	TRBV20-1	.	TRBJ1-1	TGCAGTGGGGAGGGGCCGAACACTGAAGCTTTCTTT	CSGEGPNTEAFF
many	TRBV12-3/TRBV12-4	TRBD1	TRBJ1-5	TGTGCCAGCAAATACGGACAGGGTGGCAATCAGCCCCAGCATTTT	CASKYGQGGNQPQHF
.	TRBV18	TRBD2	TRBJ2-1	TGTGCCAGCTCACCGTCAGCGGGAGGGGACAATGAGCAGTTCTTC	CASSPSAGGDNEQFF
many	TRBV11-2	TRBD1	TRBJ2-7	TGTGCCAGCACCCCGGACAGGGGTTCCTACGAGCAGTACTTC	CASTPDRGSYEQYF
many	TRBV2	TRBD2	TRBJ2-1	TGTGCCAGCAGTTATAAACTAGCGGACGGATTCTTC	CASSYKLADGFF
few	TRBV4-2	TRBD2	TRBJ2-1	TGTGCCAGCAGCCGGACTGGACTAGCGGGAGGGGTCGGTGAGCAGTTCTTC	CASSRTGLAGGVGEQFF
many	TRBV7-9	.	TRBJ2-5	TGTGCCAGCAGCTTATTAGCGGCCCAAGAGACCCAGTACTTC	CASSLLAAQETQYF
many	TRBV29-1	.	TRBJ2-5	TGCAGCGTTGTTTCGGACCAGACCGAAGAGACCCAGTACTTC	CSVVSDQTEETQYF
many	TRBV5-1	.	TRBJ2-3	TGCGCCAGCAGCTTGGGGGGGAATGCGGGCACAGATACGCAGTATTTT	CASSLGGNAGTDTQYF
.	TRBV27	.	TRBJ1-5	TGTGCCAGCAGTTTATATGGACACCTTTTTGGGCAGCCCCAGCATTTT	CASSLYGHLFGQPQHF
many	TRBV7-9	.	TRBJ2-7	TGTGCCAGCAGCGCACTACTAGGAGAAGATGGGGGCTACGAGCAGTACTTC	CASSALLGEDGGYEQYF
few	TRBV4-3	.	TRBJ2-1	TGCGCCAGCAGCCAAGATTCCGGAGACAATGAGCAGTTCTTC	CASSQDSGDNEQFF
.	TRBV7-9	.	TRBJ2-1	TGTGCCAGCAGCGTGGAGACCCAGTTCTTC	CASSVETQFF
.	TRBV4-1	TRBD1	TRBJ2-4	TGCGCCAGCAGCCAAGAGTCGCCGGGGACAGATATAGCCAAAAACATTCAGTACTTC	CASSQESPGTDIAKNIQYF
many	TRBV20-1	.	TRBJ2-5	TGCAGTGCTAGAGATCTGGGAGAGACCCAGTACTTC	CSARDLGETQYF
few	TRBV6-1	.	TRBJ2-3	TGTGCCGCATCTCGGACCATCACAGATACGCAGTATTTT	CAASRTITDTQYF
.	TRBV7-9	.	TRBJ1-4	TGTGCCAGCAGCCCACAGGGTGGTAATGAAAAACTGTTTTTT	CASSPQGGNEKLFF
many	TRBV7-8	.	TRBJ1-5	TGTGCCAGCAGTTCGGCAGGGGTGTCCAATCAGCCCCAGCATTTT	CASSSAGVSNQPQHF
.	TRBV12-3/TRBV12-4	TRBD1	TRBJ1-1	TGTGCCAGCAGTTCCGGGACAGGGGTGATCCGCACTGAAGCTTTCTTT	CASSSGTGVIRTEAFF
.	TRBV6-1	.	TRBJ1-5	TGTGCCAGCAGTGAAAGAGGGAATAATCAGCCCCAGCATTTT	CASSERGNNQPQHF
many	TRBV6-2/TRBV6-3	.	TRBJ2-5	TGTGCCAGCAGGGAGAGGGGACAAGAGACCCAGTACTTC	CASRERGQETQYF
.	TRBV7-8	.	TRBJ1-6	TGTGCCAGCAGCTTTTTCGACTCGATGGGATCACCCCTCCACTTT	CASSFFDSMGSPLHF
many	TRBV5-1	TRBD1	TRBJ2-1	TGCGCCAGCAGCCGGGACAGGAACAATGAGCAGTTCTTC	CASSRDRNNEQFF
many	TRBV6-1	.	TRBJ2-2	TGTGCCAGCAGGGTCAGGGCGACCCCCGGGGAGCTGTTTTTT	CASRVRATPGELFF
.	TRBV29-1	.	TRBJ2-1	TGCAGCTCACCACTGACAGATCAGAATGAGCAGTTCTTC	CSSPLTDQNEQFF
.	TRBV7-9	TRBD2	TRBJ2-3	TGTGCCAGCAGCTCCTCCCCCCGGGAGGCACACACAGATACGCAGTATTTT	CASSSSPREAHTDTQYF
.	TRBV20-1	.	TRBJ1-1	TGCAGTGCTAGACCGACAGGGAACACTGAAGCTTTCTTT	CSARPTGNTEAFF